This T cell receptor (beta chain) was sequenced during a study of T-cell reconstitution after alpha-beta-depleted transplantation in children. Unique molecular identifiers featured in how the TCRbeta library was prepared. TCRdb reprocessed the PCR reads via MiXCR and lists one record per CDR3 protein. Here the sample spans over 85,000 distinct CDR3 sequences, under 7% being singletons. By proportion, this clonotype is medium-sized. Its antigen is unknown. Broader study findings: At the one-year point after transplant, T-cell counts and TCRbeta diversity were found to come mostly from T cells that had been newly produced. The origin of high day-60 TCRbeta diversity in some patients lay in surviving recipient T cells and thymic progenitors. The study reportedly traced alpha-beta T cells about two months after transplant to several hundred expanded graft clones.

Per germline, CDR1 SNHLY and CDR2 FYNNEI. Trimming removed 5 bases at V and 5 bases at J, with 13 bases between. The CDR3 totals 14 residues. The TCR comes from a female patient aged 2 to 10 who had a stem cell transplant for Fanconi anemia, so the T cells may come from the graft donor. The V call is TRBV2, the J call TRBJ2-4; D possibly matches TRBD1 or TRBD2 (7 bases each). This specimen was PBMCs, mostly from graft donor cells, taken 60 days after TCRalphabeta/CD19-depleted stem cell transplant. The chain's CDR3 is CASSTQGRENIQYF. Written as DNA, the CDR3 is TGTGCCAGCAGTACACAGGGGAGGGAAAACATTCAGTACTTC.